Sequencing of this T cell receptor beta chain was carried out in a study of cytomegalovirus exposure and HLA in healthy donors. Regarding the study as a whole: Some TCR beta chains (roughly 160 of them) were listed as cytomegalovirus-associated.

Note on this clone: What it recognizes is unknown.

The CDR3 has 12 amino acids. Trimming cost V 11 bases and J 6 bases, with 17 bases left between them. CDR1 ENHRY and CDR2 SYGVKD come from the germline V gene. Both 60 Vbeta primers and 13 Jbeta primers went into the PCR. Libraries were prepared by immunoSEQ multiplex PCR; TCRdb keeps only in-frame clonotypes and omits some of them. The sample consists of roughly 110,000 clones, 71% of them appearing once. The origin of this receptor is a female donor in good health and CMV-seronegative. Sequencing used PBMCs. The V call is TRBV10-3, the J call TRBJ2-7, with D possibly being TRBD1 (5 bases). The CDR3 sequence: CAGAERVGEQYF. The CDR3 DNA reads as TGTGCCGGGGCAGAGCGAGTAGGCGAGCAGTACTTC.